The clone carrying this T cell receptor beta chain was seen only once. This sample is drawn from a study of cytomegalovirus exposure and HLA in healthy donors. The CDR3 is 15 amino acids. The V gene's germline CDR1 is SGHRS and CDR2 YFSETQ. With 2 bases clipped from V and 3 bases from J, the junction kept 4 bases outside the gene matches. This PCR relied on a set of 60 Vbeta primers and 13 Jbeta primers. Libraries were prepared by immunoSEQ multiplex PCR; TCRdb keeps only in-frame clonotypes and omits some of them. This sample yields over 100,000 clones, of which about 74% are seen a single time; around 6.6% belongs to the top ten.

The source material was PBMCs. The source of this sequence is a man aged 35 to 55 in good health and CMV-seropositive. The chain joins TRBV5-1 to TRBJ2-1, with 8 positions matching TRBD2. CDR3 amino acids: CASSLFSGNYNEQFF. CDR3 coding DNA: TGCGCCAGCAGCTTATTTAGCGGGAACTACAATGAGCAGTTCTTC.